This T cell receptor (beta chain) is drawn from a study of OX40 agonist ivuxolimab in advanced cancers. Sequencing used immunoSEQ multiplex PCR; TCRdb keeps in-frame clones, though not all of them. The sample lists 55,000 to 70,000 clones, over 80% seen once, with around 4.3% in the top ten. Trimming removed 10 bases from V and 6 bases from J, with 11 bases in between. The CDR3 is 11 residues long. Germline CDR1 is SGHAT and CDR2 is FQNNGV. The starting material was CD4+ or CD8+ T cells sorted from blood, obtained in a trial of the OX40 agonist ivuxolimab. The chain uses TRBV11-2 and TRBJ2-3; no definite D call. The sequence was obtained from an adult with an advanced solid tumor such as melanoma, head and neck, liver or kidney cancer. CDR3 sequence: CATGLGDTQYF. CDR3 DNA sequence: TGTGCCACCGGCCTTGGGGATACGCAGTATTTT.